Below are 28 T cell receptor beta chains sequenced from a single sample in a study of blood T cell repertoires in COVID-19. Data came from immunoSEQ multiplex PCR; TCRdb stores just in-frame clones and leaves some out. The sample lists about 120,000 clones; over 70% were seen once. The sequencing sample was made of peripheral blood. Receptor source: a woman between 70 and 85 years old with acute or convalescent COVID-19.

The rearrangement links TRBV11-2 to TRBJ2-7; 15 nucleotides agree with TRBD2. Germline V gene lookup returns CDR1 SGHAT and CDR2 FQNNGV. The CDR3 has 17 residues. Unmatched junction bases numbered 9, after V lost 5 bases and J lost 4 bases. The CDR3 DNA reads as TGTGCCAGCAGCGTGCGGACTAGCGGGGGGGCCGGGTACGAGCAGTACTTC. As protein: CASSVRTSGGAGYEQYF.

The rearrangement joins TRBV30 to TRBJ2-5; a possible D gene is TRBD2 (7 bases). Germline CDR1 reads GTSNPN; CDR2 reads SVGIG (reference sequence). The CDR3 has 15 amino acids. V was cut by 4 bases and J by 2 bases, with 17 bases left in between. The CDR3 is CAWIPRGGQQETQYF. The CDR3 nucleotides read TGTGCCTGGATCCCTAGGGGGGGGCAACAAGAGACCCAGTACTTC.

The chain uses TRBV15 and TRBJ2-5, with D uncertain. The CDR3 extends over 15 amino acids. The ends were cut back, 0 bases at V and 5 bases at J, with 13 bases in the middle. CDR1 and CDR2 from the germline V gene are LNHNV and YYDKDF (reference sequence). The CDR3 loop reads CATSRDQSDWETQYF. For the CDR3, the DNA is TGTGCCACCAGCAGAGATCAGTCAGATTGGGAGACCCAGTACTTC.

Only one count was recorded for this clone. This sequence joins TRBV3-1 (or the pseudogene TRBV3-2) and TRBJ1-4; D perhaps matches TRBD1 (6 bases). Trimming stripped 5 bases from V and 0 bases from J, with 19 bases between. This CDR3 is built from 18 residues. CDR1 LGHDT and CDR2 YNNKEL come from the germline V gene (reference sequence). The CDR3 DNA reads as TGTGCCAGCAGCGGGGAGGGGCAGGGGACCGCAACTAATGAAAAACTGTTTTTT. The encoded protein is CASSGEGQGTATNEKLFF.

CDR3 loop: CASSSKVGQRTDTQYF. The DNA of the CDR3 is TGTGCCAGCAGTTCAAAAGTTGGACAGCGGACAGATACGCAGTATTTT. The chain is built from TRBV27 and TRBJ2-3; the D gene is possibly TRBD1 (6 bases). Germline loops: CDR1 MNHEY, CDR2 SMNVEV (reference sequence). This CDR3 is 16 amino acids long. V was trimmed by 4 bases and J by 3 bases, leaving 17 bases between them.

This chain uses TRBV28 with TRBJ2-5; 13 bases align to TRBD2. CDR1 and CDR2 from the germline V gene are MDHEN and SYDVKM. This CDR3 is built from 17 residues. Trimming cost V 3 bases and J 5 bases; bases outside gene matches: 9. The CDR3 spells CASSFLGLAGLSETQYF. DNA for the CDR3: TGTGCCAGCAGTTTCTTGGGACTAGCGGGGCTATCGGAGACCCAGTACTTC.

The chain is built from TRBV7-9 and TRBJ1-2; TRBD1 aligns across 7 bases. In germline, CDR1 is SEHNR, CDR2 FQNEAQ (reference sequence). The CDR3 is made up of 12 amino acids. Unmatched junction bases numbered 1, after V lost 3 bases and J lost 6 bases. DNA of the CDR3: TGTGCCAGCAGCTTCGGACAGGATGGCTACACCTTC. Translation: CASSFGQDGYTF. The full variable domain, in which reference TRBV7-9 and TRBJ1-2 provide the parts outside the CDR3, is DTGVSQNPRHKITKRGQNVTFRCDPISEHNRLYWYRQTLGQGPEFLTYFQNEAQLEKSRLLSDRFSAERPKGSFSTLEIQRTEQGDSAMYLCASSFGQDGYTFGSGTRLTVV.

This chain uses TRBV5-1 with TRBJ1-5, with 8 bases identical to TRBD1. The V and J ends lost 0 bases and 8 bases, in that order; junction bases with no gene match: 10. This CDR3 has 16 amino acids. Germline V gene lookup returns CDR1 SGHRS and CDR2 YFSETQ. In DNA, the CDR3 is TGCGCCAGCAGCTTGGGGGACAGGCAGCATGGAGAGCCCCAGCATTTT. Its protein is CASSLGDRQHGEPQHF.

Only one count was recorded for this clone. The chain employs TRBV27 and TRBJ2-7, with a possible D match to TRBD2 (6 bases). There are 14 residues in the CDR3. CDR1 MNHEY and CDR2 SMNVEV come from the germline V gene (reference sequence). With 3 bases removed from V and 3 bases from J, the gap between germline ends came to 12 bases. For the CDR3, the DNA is TGTGCCAGCAGTTTCAGTAGCGGAGGCTACGAGCAGTACTTC. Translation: CASSFSSGGYEQYF.

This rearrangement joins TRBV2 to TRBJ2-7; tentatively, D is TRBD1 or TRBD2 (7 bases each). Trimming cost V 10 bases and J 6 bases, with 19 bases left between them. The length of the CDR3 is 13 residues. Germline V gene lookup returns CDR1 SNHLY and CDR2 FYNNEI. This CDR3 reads CATRGAGVFEQYF. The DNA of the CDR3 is TGTGCCACCAGGGGGGCGGGGGTTTTCGAGCAGTACTTC.

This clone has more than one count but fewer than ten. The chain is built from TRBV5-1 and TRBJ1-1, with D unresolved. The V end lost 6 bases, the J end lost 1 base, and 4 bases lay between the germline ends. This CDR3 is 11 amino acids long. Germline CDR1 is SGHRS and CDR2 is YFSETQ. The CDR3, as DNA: TGCGCCAGCACCGGGAACACTGAAGCTTTCTTT. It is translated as CASTGNTEAFF.

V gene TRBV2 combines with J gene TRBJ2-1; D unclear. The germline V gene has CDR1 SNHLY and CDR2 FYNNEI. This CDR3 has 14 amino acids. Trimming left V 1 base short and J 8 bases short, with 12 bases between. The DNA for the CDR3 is TGTGCCAGCAGTGAAGTCGTGCTTGAGGATGAGCAGTTCTTC. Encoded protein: CASSEVVLEDEQFF.

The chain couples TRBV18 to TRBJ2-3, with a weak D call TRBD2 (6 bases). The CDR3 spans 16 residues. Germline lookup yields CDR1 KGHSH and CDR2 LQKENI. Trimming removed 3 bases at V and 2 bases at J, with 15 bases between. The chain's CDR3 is CASSPQRGTVTDTQYF. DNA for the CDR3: TGTGCCAGCTCACCTCAGCGTGGGACTGTCACAGATACGCAGTATTTT.

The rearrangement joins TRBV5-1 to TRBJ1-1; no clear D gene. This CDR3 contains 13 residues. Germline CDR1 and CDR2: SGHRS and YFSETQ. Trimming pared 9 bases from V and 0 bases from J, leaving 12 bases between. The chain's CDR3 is CATSRDLNTEAFF. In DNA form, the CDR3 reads TGCGCCACCTCACGGGATTTGAACACTGAAGCTTTCTTT.

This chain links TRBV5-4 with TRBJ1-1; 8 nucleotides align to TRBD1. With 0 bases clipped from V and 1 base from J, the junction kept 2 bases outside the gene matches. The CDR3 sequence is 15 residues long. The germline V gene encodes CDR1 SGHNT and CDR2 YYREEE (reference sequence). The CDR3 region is CASSLVGQENTEAFF. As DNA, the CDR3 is TGTGCCAGCAGCTTGGTGGGACAGGAGAACACTGAAGCTTTCTTT.

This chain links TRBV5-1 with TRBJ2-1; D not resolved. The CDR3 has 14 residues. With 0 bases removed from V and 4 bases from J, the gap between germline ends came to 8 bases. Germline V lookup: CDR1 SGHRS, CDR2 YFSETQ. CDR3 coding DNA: TGCGCCAGCAGCTTGGAGGCAGGTTACAATGAGCAGTTCTTC. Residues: CASSLEAGYNEQFF.

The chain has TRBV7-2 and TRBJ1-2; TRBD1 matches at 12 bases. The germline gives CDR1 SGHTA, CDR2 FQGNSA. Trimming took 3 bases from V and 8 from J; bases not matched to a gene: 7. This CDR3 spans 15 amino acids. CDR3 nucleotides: TGTGCCAGCAGCTTTCCGGGACAGGGGGCGCGGGGCTACACCTTC. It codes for CASSFPGQGARGYTF.

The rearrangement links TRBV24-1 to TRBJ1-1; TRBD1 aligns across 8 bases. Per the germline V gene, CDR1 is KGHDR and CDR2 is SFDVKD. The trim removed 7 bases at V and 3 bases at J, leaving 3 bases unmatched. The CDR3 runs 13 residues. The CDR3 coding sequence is TGTGCCACCAGGGACAGGGATCACACTGAAGCTTTCTTT. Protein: CATRDRDHTEAFF.

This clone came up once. DNA of the CDR3: TGTGCCAGCAGCACTTTGGGACAGAGCCTCAATGAGCAGTTCTTC. This codes for CASSTLGQSLNEQFF. This chain connects TRBV7-3 to TRBJ2-1; TRBD1 matches 7 bases. Germline lookup yields CDR1 SGHTA and CDR2 FQGTGA. Germline trimming cut 5 bases from V and 6 bases from J; bases unmatched to any gene: 10. The CDR3 contains 15 residues. The whole variable domain, remainder taken from reference TRBV7-3 and TRBJ2-1, is GAGVSQTPSNKVTEKGKYVELRCDPISGHTALYWYRQSLGQGPEFLIYFQGTGAADDSGLPNDRFFAVRPEGSVSTLKIQRTERGDSAVYLCASSTLGQSLNEQFFGPGTRLTVL.

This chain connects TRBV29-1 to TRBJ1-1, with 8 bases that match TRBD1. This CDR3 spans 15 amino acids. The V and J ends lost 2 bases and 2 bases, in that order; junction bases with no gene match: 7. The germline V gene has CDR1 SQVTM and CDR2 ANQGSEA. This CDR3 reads CSVEMGTGPNTEAFF. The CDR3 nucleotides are TGCAGCGTTGAAATGGGGACAGGCCCTAACACTGAAGCTTTCTTT.

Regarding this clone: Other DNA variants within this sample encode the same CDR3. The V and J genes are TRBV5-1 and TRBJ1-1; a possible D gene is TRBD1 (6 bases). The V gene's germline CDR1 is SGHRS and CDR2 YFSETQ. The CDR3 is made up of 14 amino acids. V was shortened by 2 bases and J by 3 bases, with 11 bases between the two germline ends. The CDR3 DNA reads TGCGCCAGCAGCTTACAGGGTGGGGACACTGAAGCTTTCTTT. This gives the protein CASSLQGGDTEAFF.

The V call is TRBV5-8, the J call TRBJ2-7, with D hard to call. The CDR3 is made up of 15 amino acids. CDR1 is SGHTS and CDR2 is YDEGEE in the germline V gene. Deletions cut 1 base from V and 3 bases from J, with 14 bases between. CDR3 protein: CASSLYGQVIYEQYF. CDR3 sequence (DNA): TGTGCCAGCAGCTTGTATGGGCAGGTGATCTACGAGCAGTACTTC.

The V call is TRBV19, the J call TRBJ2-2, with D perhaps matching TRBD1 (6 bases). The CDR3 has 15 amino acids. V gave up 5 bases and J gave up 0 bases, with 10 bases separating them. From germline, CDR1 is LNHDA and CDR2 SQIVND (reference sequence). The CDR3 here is CASSLWTANTGELFF. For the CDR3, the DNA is TGTGCCAGTAGTCTCTGGACAGCGAACACCGGGGAGCTGTTTTTT.

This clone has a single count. CDR3 in DNA: TGTGCCAGCTCACCCATTAGCAATCAGCCCCAGCATTTT. This encodes CASSPISNQPQHF. The chain is built from TRBV18 and TRBJ1-5; D unclear. CDR1 and CDR2 from the germline V gene are KGHSH and LQKENI. CDR3 length: 13 residues. V was shortened by 3 bases and J by 0 bases, with 3 bases between the two germline ends.

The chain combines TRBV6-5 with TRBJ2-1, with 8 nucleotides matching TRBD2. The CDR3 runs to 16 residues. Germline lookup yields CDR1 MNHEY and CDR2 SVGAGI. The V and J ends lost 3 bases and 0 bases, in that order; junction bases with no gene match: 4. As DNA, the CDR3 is TGTGCCAGCAGTTATCCGGGGGGGGCCTCCTACAATGAGCAGTTCTTC. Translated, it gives CASSYPGGASYNEQFF.

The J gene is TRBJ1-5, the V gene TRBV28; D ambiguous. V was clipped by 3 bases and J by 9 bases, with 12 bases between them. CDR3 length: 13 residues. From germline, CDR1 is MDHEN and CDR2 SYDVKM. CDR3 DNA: TGTGCCAGCAGTTTCCCAGGCTTCGGGCCCCAGCATTTT. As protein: CASSFPGFGPQHF.

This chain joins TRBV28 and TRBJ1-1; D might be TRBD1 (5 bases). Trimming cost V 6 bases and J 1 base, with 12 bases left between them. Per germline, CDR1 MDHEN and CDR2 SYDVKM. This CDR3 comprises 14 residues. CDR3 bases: TGTGCCAGCAGGCCAGGGTTCGGGAACACTGAAGCTTTCTTT. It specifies CASRPGFGNTEAFF.

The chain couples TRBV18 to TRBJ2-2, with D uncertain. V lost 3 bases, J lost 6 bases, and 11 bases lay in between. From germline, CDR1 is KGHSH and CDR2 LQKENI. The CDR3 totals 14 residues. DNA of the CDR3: TGTGCCAGCTCACCTGGCGGTCCGGCCGGGGAGCTGTTTTTT. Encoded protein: CASSPGGPAGELFF.